These T cell receptor beta chains were read from a single sample in a study of blood T cells in healthy people across ages. In TCRdb, the 5' RACE reads were re-called with MiXCR into one record per CDR3 protein. The data hold about 640,000 distinct CDR3 sequences, with approximately 59% observed a single time. The sample comprised blood. The receptors derive from a man aged 60 to 75 in good health. The CDR3 runs from the conserved cysteine through the conserved F or W. Fields, in order: D gene, V gene, clone size, J gene, CDR3 protein, CDR3 DNA. The D gene is left open where the match is weak. Expanded clones are given a class, and other clones once, few, many or no size at all.

>TRBD1|TRBV10-3|-|TRBJ2-5
CAIGTGAETQYF
TGTGCCATTGGGACAGGGGCTGAGACCCAGTACTTC
>TRBD1|TRBV6-5|-|TRBJ1-2
CASSYGGTGSYGYTF
TGTGCCAGCAGTTACGGCGGGACAGGGAGCTATGGCTACACCTTC
>TRBD2|TRBV5-1|-|TRBJ2-1
CASSLAPSGGVNEQFF
TGCGCCAGCAGCTTGGCCCCTAGCGGGGGGGTCAATGAGCAGTTCTTC
>-|TRBV5-1|-|TRBJ2-1
CASSLGQSNEQFF
TGTGCCAGCAGCTTAGGGCAGTCCAATGAGCAGTTCTTC
>-|TRBV7-2|few|TRBJ2-1
CASSRMRRNEQFF
TGTGCCAGCAGCCGAATGCGGAGGAATGAGCAGTTCTTC
>TRBD2|TRBV4-2|-|TRBJ2-1
CASSQAAGLAEYNEQFF
TGTGCCAGCAGCCAAGCCGCGGGACTAGCGGAATACAATGAGCAGTTCTTC
>TRBD1|TRBV9|few|TRBJ1-2
CASSNRGHNYGYTF
TGTGCCAGCAGCAACAGGGGGCATAACTATGGCTACACCTTC
>TRBD1|TRBV29-1|-|TRBJ2-3
CSGRTGTGADTQYF
TGCAGCGGGCGGACAGGGACGGGGGCAGATACGCAGTATTTT
>-|TRBV29-1|-|TRBJ2-5
CSQRSGGGTQYF
TGCAGCCAACGATCAGGGGGAGGGACCCAGTACTTC
>TRBD2|TRBV3-1|-|TRBJ2-6
CASSQDRLAGGSGANVLTF
TGTGCCAGCAGCCAAGACCGTCTAGCGGGGGGCTCTGGGGCCAACGTCCTGACTTTC
>-|TRBV10-3|-|TRBJ2-7
CAISDREIDEQYF
TGTGCCATCAGTGATCGGGAGATAGACGAGCAGTACTTC
>-|TRBV21-1|-|TRBJ2-3
CASSKAGAGQPGTDTQYF
TGTGCCAGCAGCAAAGCGGGGGCGGGACAACCCGGCACAGATACGCAGTATTTT
>TRBD1|TRBV11-3|-|TRBJ2-3
CTSSFRGLDTQYF
TGTACCAGCAGCTTCAGGGGGTTAGATACGCAGTATTTT
>-|TRBV6-5|-|TRBJ1-1
CASRPDSRPPNTEAFF
TGTGCCAGCAGGCCGGACAGTCGCCCACCGAACACTGAAGCTTTCTTT
>TRBD2|TRBV7-2|-|TRBJ2-3
CASSPVAGDSDTQYF
TGTGCCAGCAGCCCCGTCGCGGGGGATTCAGATACGCAGTATTTT
>-|TRBV20-1|-|TRBJ1-2
CSASDGYTF
TGCAGTGCCTCGGATGGCTACACCTTC
>-|TRBV24-1|-|TRBJ1-2
CATSDLTENYGYTF
TGTGCCACCAGTGACCTGACGGAAAACTATGGCTACACCTTC
>-|TRBV2|-|TRBJ1-1
CASSSQGGSPEAFF
TGTGCCAGCAGCTCACAGGGTGGGAGCCCTGAAGCTTTCTTT
>-|TRBV21-1|-|TRBJ2-7
CRAGGRRTYEQYF
TGTCGAGCAGGGGGAAGGAGAACCTACGAGCAGTACTTC
>TRBD1|TRBV27|few|TRBJ2-7
CASSSRDSSYEQYF
TGTGCCAGCAGTTCCAGGGACAGCTCCTACGAGCAGTACTTC
>-|TRBV6-2/TRBV6-3|-|TRBJ2-3
CASSPRYLGVTQYF
TGTGCCAGCAGTCCTAGGTATCTGGGGGTTACGCAGTATTTT
>-|TRBV2|few|TRBJ1-2
CARTGPEGYTF
TGTGCCAGAACGGGGCCGGAAGGCTACACCTTC
>TRBD2|TRBV5-1|-|TRBJ2-5
CASSSGREGETQYF
TGCGCCAGCAGCTCCGGACGGGAGGGAGAGACCCAGTACTTC
>TRBD1|TRBV29-1|-|TRBJ1-1
CSVDVGAGGTEAFF
TGCAGCGTTGACGTAGGGGCAGGGGGCACTGAAGCTTTCTTT
>-|TRBV6-1|few|TRBJ2-7
CASRESRGAQYF
TGTGCCAGCAGGGAATCTAGGGGGGCCCAGTACTTC
>TRBD2|TRBV4-2|few|TRBJ2-3
CASSDASAGGLGTQYF
TGTGCCAGCAGCGACGCTTCAGCGGGGGGGCTCGGTACGCAGTATTTT
>-|TRBV6-5|few|TRBJ2-3
CASSYQGRGADTQYF
TGTGCCAGCAGTTACCAGGGCAGGGGAGCAGATACGCAGTATTTT
>-|TRBV20-1|-|TRBJ2-3
CSARARTYTDTQYF
TGCAGTGCTAGAGCAAGGACCTACACAGATACGCAGTATTTT
>-|TRBV29-1|-|TRBJ2-3
CSVVSSSDTQYF
TGCAGCGTTGTCAGTAGTTCAGATACGCAGTATTTT
>-|TRBV6-2/TRBV6-3|few|TRBJ2-7
CASSYLGRGSYEQYF
TGTGCCAGCAGTTATTTAGGTCGGGGGTCCTACGAGCAGTACTTC
>-|TRBV6-6|-|TRBJ2-1
CASSYFGTSSSYNEQFF
TGTGCCAGCAGTTACTTCGGGACTTCGAGCTCCTACAATGAGCAGTTCTTC
>TRBD1|TRBV7-9|-|TRBJ2-3
CASSQPGTGGTDTQYF
TGTGCCAGCAGCCAACCTGGCACAGGGGGAACAGATACGCAGTATTTT
>TRBD1|TRBV4-1|-|TRBJ2-7
CASSPIQGAREEQYF
TGCGCCAGCAGCCCTATACAGGGGGCCCGGGAAGAGCAGTACTTC
>-|TRBV12-3/TRBV12-4|-|TRBJ1-6
CASSPGRHNSPLHF
TGTGCCAGCAGTCCGGGACGGCATAATTCACCCCTCCACTTT
>TRBD1|TRBV5-1|-|TRBJ1-1
CASQQLTGQNTEAFF
TGCGCCAGCCAACAGTTGACAGGGCAGAATACTGAAGCTTTCTTT
>-|TRBV6-1|-|TRBJ2-7
CASSKLGYEQYF
TGTGCCAGCAGTAAACTGGGGTACGAGCAGTACTTC
>-|TRBV29-1|-|TRBJ2-3
CAGPGPDTQYF
TGCGCCGGTCCAGGACCAGATACGCAGTATTTT
>TRBD2|TRBV5-1|few|TRBJ2-1
CASSLVVAGGSYNEQFF
TGCGCCAGCAGCTTGGTTGTAGCGGGGGGTTCCTACAATGAGCAGTTCTTC
>-|TRBV20-1|few|TRBJ2-7
CSASATGSSSYEQYF
TGCAGTGCTAGCGCCACAGGGTCCAGCTCCTACGAGCAGTACTTC
>-|TRBV18|-|TRBJ2-5
CASSPPSRGQETQYF
TGTGCCAGCTCACCACCGTCTAGGGGGCAAGAGACCCAGTACTTC
>TRBD1|TRBV3-1|few|TRBJ1-4
CASSLGQAKLFF
TGTGCCAGCAGCCTGGGACAGGCAAAACTGTTTTTT
>-|TRBV10-3|-|TRBJ2-5
CATTTAAQETRYF
TGTGCCACAACGACGGCGGCCCAAGAGACCCGGTACTTC
>-|TRBV3-1|-|TRBJ2-7
CASSPAGKMGYEQYF
TGTGCCAGCAGCCCCGCCGGAAAAATGGGGTACGAGCAGTACTTC
>TRBD1|TRBV7-2|few|TRBJ1-4
CASSLDRGGDEKLFF
TGTGCCAGCAGCTTGGACAGGGGCGGAGATGAAAAACTGTTTTTT
>-|TRBV28|-|TRBJ1-2
CAGSEQGSYGYTF
TGTGCCGGCAGTGAGCAGGGAAGCTATGGCTACACCTTC
>-|TRBV6-1|-|TRBJ1-2
CASSPPGQINYGHTF
TGTGCCAGCAGTCCCCCGGGCCAAATCAACTATGGCCACACCTTC
>-|TRBV11-2|-|TRBJ2-1
CASSHQTQGGEQFF
TGTGCCAGCAGCCACCAAACACAGGGAGGTGAGCAGTTCTTC
>-|TRBV5-1|-|TRBJ2-2
CASSFNGRPTTGELFF
TGCGCCAGCAGCTTCAATGGACGGCCAACCACCGGGGAGCTGTTTTTT
>-|TRBV6-5|-|TRBJ1-1
CASRPGQRMNTEAFF
TGTGCCAGCAGGCCCGGACAGCGTATGAACACTGAAGCTTTCTTT
>-|TRBV5-1|-|TRBJ2-1
CASRAPSYNEQFF
TGCGCCAGCCGCGCACCGTCCTACAATGAGCAGTTCTTC
>-|TRBV14|-|TRBJ2-5
CASSHGPFETQYF
TGCGCCAGCAGCCATGGTCCGTTTGAGACCCAGTACTTC
>-|TRBV7-2|-|TRBJ1-1
CASSLESSRGSGTEAFF
TGTGCCAGCAGCTTAGAGAGTAGCAGGGGAAGCGGGACTGAAGCTTTCTTT
>-|TRBV12-3/TRBV12-4|few|TRBJ2-7
CASSSWYEQYF
TGTGCCAGCAGTTCCTGGTACGAGCAGTACTTC
>-|TRBV5-1|-|TRBJ2-3
CASSLEPWGDTQYF
TGCGCCAGCAGCTTGGAACCGTGGGGAGATACGCAGTATTTT
>-|TRBV20-1|few|TRBJ2-5
CSAEGRETQYF
TGCAGTGCTGAGGGGAGAGAGACCCAGTACTTC
>-|TRBV29-1|few|TRBJ2-5
CSGPSAGTQYF
TGCAGCGGTCCCTCGGCTGGGACCCAGTACTTC
>-|TRBV5-1|-|TRBJ1-6
CASSSTGTYNSPLHF
TGCGCCAGCAGCTCAACCGGGACCTATAATTCACCCCTCCACTTT
>-|TRBV4-3|-|TRBJ2-1
CASSQGYGGGYEQFF
TGCGCCAGCAGCCAGGGGTATGGCGGGGGCTACGAGCAGTTCTTC
>TRBD1|TRBV9|-|TRBJ1-2
CASSTRDSLSIGYTF
TGTGCCAGCAGCACAAGGGACAGCCTCTCGATTGGCTACACCTTC
>TRBD2|TRBV27|-|TRBJ2-7
CASRLAGSSSYEQYF
TGTGCCAGCAGATTAGCGGGGTCCAGCTCCTACGAGCAGTACTTC